The clone carrying this T cell receptor beta chain has a count of ten or more. The antigen is undetermined. J lost 2 bases, V lost 4 bases, and 6 bases had no gene match. The CDR3 extends over 14 amino acids. CDR1 is DFQATT, CDR2 SNEGSKA, per germline (reference sequence). The entry originates in a study of post-analysis software for immune sequencing data. General study results and limits: Patients had higher frequencies than controls of five or six TRBV segments, including TRBV5-6, TRBV5-1 and TRBV20-1. When compared against controls, multiple sclerosis patients showed significantly lower normalized Chao1 diversity.

Incorporated into the TCR beta cDNA libraries were unique molecular identifiers, which served to reduce PCR and sequencing biases. T cells, about 0.85 to 11 million of them, yielded some 500,000 cDNA molecules. Using its own MiXCR run on the PCR reads, TCRdb lists one record per CDR3 protein. The repertoire has about 260,000 distinct CDR3 sequences, 30% to 45% of them found once; the top ten carry 4% to 5.5%. The rearrangement uses TRBV20-1 and TRBJ2-3; 7 bases map to TRBD1. The sequencing sample was made of blood. This TCR derives from a girl between 10 and 17 years old with multiple sclerosis. The CDR3 loop reads CSATMTGPTDTQYF. In DNA form, the CDR3 reads TGCAGTGCTACGATGACAGGGCCCACAGATACGCAGTATTTT.